This T cell receptor beta chain emerged from a study of blood T cell repertoires in COVID-19. Study details: The cDNA or gDNA used as material had been derived from T cells, B-cell-depleted T cells, or PBMCs.

The trim removed 2 bases at V and 4 bases at J, leaving 3 bases unmatched. The germline CDR1 and CDR2 sequences are SGHTA and FQGNSA. This CDR3 spans 15 amino acids. Assay: immunoSEQ multiplex PCR; the TCRdb copy retains only in-frame clones and omits some. The table records about 35,000 clones, about four fifths of them present only once. This clonotype was obtained from a man between 45 and 60 years old with acute or convalescent COVID-19. Sequences were obtained from peripheral blood. J is TRBJ2-3 and V is TRBV7-2; 10 positions agree with TRBD2. For the CDR3, the DNA is TGTGCCAGCAGCTTACAAGCGGGAGGGCCAGATACGCAGTATTTT. Translation gives CASSLQAGGPDTQYF.